This TCR beta chain was captured in a study of shared clonotypes between healthy human individuals. Deletions cut 5 bases from V and 2 bases from J, with 6 bases between. This CDR3 comprises 12 residues. Germline CDR1 MNHNS, CDR2 SASEGT. Notes on the study in general: About 5% was the fraction of naive CD4 clonotypes found shared across four donors. Generally, naive subsets came out with larger estimated richness than memory subsets. Clonotypes which were not shared had lower generation probabilities than clonotypes that all four donors shared.

The donors were adults (healthy and HIV-negative) with no recent acute infections or vaccinations. In regard to this clone: Antigen specificity is unknown. This specimen includes other DNA sequences encoding the same CDR3.

Here immunoSEQ multiplex PCR was the method, and the copy in TCRdb shows in-frame clones only, minus some. The profile shows about 2.3 million clones, under 95% of them singletons. The rearrangement joins TRBV6-1 to TRBJ1-1, with no clear D. The sequenced sample was naive CD4+ T cells from PBMCs. Subset given: CD45RA+ positively selected. This clonotype was sampled from a man aged 18 to 35 in good health. Some clones in this sample may be carry-over from other donors' samples. The CDR3 loop reads CASSLSNTEAFF. CDR3 nucleotide sequence: TGTGCCAGCAGTCTCTCAAACACTGAAGCTTTCTTT.